Listed below are T cell receptor beta chains from one sample, sequenced in a study of blood T cell repertoires in COVID-19. Clones were sequenced by immunoSEQ multiplex PCR, and TCRdb holds only the in-frame ones, with some missing. The data show 100,000 to 150,000 clones, with roughly 80% seen just once and roughly 25% held by the top ten. The sequenced material came from peripheral blood. The source is a human donor in a cohort sampled during active COVID-19. CDR3s include the opening cysteine and the closing phenylalanine or tryptophan. A D gene is named only where the DNA matches it firmly. Size is omitted from some rows. Given values are once, few, many or a class for expanded clones.

CDR3: CASSSLRQGGTGELFF
DNA: TGTGCCAGCAGCTCTCTAAGACAGGGTGGGACCGGGGAGCTGTTTTTT
D: TRBD1
J: TRBJ2-2
length: 16
size: NA
V: TRBV9

CDR3: CASSPGQGYGYTF
DNA: TGTGCCAGCAGCCCAGGACAGGGCTATGGCTACACCTTC
D: TRBD1
J: TRBJ1-2
length: 13
size: NA
V: TRBV5-6

CDR3: CASSLGDSLPGELFF
DNA: TGTGCCAGCAGCTTAGGAGACAGCTTGCCCGGGGAGCTGTTTTTT
D: NA
J: TRBJ2-2
length: 15
size: NA
V: TRBV7-9

CDR3: CASSSSLRATNTGELFF
DNA: TGTGCCAGCAGCTCCTCTCTTCGAGCGACGAACACCGGGGAGCTGTTTTTT
D: NA
J: TRBJ2-2
length: 17
size: NA
V: TRBV5-8

CDR3: CASRIATGNTIYF
DNA: TGTGCCAGCAGGATAGCGACTGGAAACACCATATATTTT
D: NA
J: TRBJ1-3
length: 13
size: NA
V: TRBV12-3/TRBV12-4

CDR3: CASSHRGINTSCYEQYF
DNA: TGTGCCAGCAGTCACAGGGGCATCAATACTTCCTGCTACGAGCAGTACTTC
D: TRBD1
J: TRBJ2-7
length: 17
size: NA
V: TRBV6-6

CDR3: CAWGGRTSYYNEQFF
DNA: TGTGCCTGGGGCGGGAGGACCTCCTACTACAATGAGCAGTTCTTC
D: TRBD2
J: TRBJ2-1
length: 15
size: NA
V: TRBV30

CDR3: CAWSVFGGQGVAGNTEAFF
DNA: TGTGCCTGGAGTGTATTTGGTGGACAGGGGGTTGCGGGGAACACTGAAGCTTTCTTT
D: TRBD1
J: TRBJ1-1
length: 19
size: NA
V: TRBV30

CDR3: CASSYTAKGDYGYTF
DNA: TGTGCCAGCAGTTACACCGCCAAAGGGGACTATGGCTACACCTTC
D: NA
J: TRBJ1-2
length: 15
size: NA
V: TRBV6-5

CDR3: CASSQDHSSGGTKTQYF
DNA: TGTGCCAGCAGCCAAGATCATAGTAGCGGGGGTACAAAGACCCAGTACTTC
D: TRBD2
J: TRBJ2-5
length: 17
size: NA
V: TRBV4-2

CDR3: CASSDSSNEKLFF
DNA: TGTGCCAGTAGCGACAGCTCTAATGAAAAACTGTTTTTT
D: NA
J: TRBJ1-4
length: 13
size: NA
V: TRBV19

CDR3: CASSHYSYEQYF
DNA: TGTGCCAGCAGCCACTACAGCTACGAGCAGTACTTC
D: NA
J: TRBJ2-7
length: 12
size: NA
V: TRBV3-1/TRBV3-2

CDR3: CASTVSLANTEAFF
DNA: TGTGCCAGCACCGTATCACTCGCGAACACTGAAGCTTTCTTT
D: NA
J: TRBJ1-1
length: 14
size: few
V: TRBV5-4

CDR3: CASSLGQGDTGELFF
DNA: TGCGCCAGCAGCTTGGGACAGGGGGACACCGGGGAGCTGTTTTTT
D: TRBD1
J: TRBJ2-2
length: 15
size: NA
V: TRBV5-1

CDR3: CASRELGENTGELFF
DNA: TGTGCCAGCAGAGAGCTCGGGGAGAACACCGGGGAGCTGTTTTTT
D: NA
J: TRBJ2-2
length: 15
size: NA
V: TRBV6-4

CDR3: CASSSTDRDGSPLHF
DNA: TGCGCCAGCAGCTCGACGGACAGGGATGGTTCACCCCTCCACTTT
D: TRBD1
J: TRBJ1-6
length: 15
size: once
V: TRBV5-1

CDR3: CASSLGQSSTDTQYF
DNA: TGTGCCAGCAGTCTGGGACAGTCTAGCACAGATACGCAGTATTTT
D: TRBD1
J: TRBJ2-3
length: 15
size: NA
V: TRBV7-3

CDR3: CASTDRGANVLTF
DNA: TGTGCCAGCACCGACAGGGGGGCCAACGTCCTGACTTTC
D: NA
J: TRBJ2-6
length: 13
size: once
V: TRBV6-5

CDR3: CASSLALTSGYNEQFF
DNA: TGTGCCAGCAGCTTGGCCCTAACTAGCGGATACAATGAGCAGTTCTTC
D: TRBD2
J: TRBJ2-1
length: 16
size: NA
V: TRBV5-4

CDR3: CASRGSGDEQFF
DNA: TGTGCCAGCAGGGGCTCAGGGGATGAGCAGTTCTTC
D: NA
J: TRBJ2-1
length: 12
size: NA
V: TRBV2

CDR3: CASSRLGTRGLQETQYF
DNA: TGTGCCAGCAGCCGCCTCGGGACGCGGGGTCTTCAAGAGACCCAGTACTTC
D: NA
J: TRBJ2-5
length: 17
size: NA
V: TRBV5-6

CDR3: CATSDSTGSLQYF
DNA: TGTGCCACCAGTGATTCAACAGGGAGCCTTCAGTACTTC
D: NA
J: TRBJ2-4
length: 13
size: NA
V: TRBV24-1

CDR3: CASSYAGQGLVF
DNA: TGTGCCAGCAGCTACGCCGGACAGGGCCTCGTTTTT
D: TRBD1
J: TRBJ1-1
length: 12
size: NA
V: TRBV7-2

CDR3: CAWSRLGGNEQFF
DNA: TGTGCCTGGAGCAGGTTGGGGGGCAATGAGCAGTTCTTC
D: NA
J: TRBJ2-1
length: 13
size: NA
V: TRBV30

CDR3: CASSGDLGEQFF
DNA: TGTGCCAGCAGCGGAGACTTGGGTGAGCAGTTCTTC
D: NA
J: TRBJ2-1
length: 12
size: NA
V: TRBV2

CDR3: CASNRLMDSRPYF
DNA: TGTGCCAGTAACCGACTTATGGACAGTCGTCCGTATTTT
D: NA
J: TRBJ2-3
length: 13
size: few
V: TRBV11-2

CDR3: CASSRRGPNEKLFF
DNA: TGTGCCAGCAGTCGCCGAGGGCCTAATGAAAAACTGTTTTTT
D: NA
J: TRBJ1-4
length: 14
size: once
V: TRBV2

CDR3: CASSPQGTGYGYTF
DNA: TGTGCCAGCTCACCACAAGGGACAGGGTATGGCTACACCTTC
D: TRBD1
J: TRBJ1-2
length: 14
size: NA
V: TRBV18

CDR3: CATSRDRAGGYGYTF
DNA: TGTGCCACCAGCAGAGATCGGGCAGGGGGCTATGGCTACACCTTC
D: TRBD1
J: TRBJ1-2
length: 15
size: NA
V: TRBV15

CDR3: CASSFGGASLRTDTQYF
DNA: TGTGCCAGCAGCTTTGGGGGGGCGTCTCTTCGGACAGATACGCAGTATTTT
D: NA
J: TRBJ2-3
length: 17
size: NA
V: TRBV5-4

CDR3: CASSSRNYGYTF
DNA: TGTGCCAGCAGCTCCAGAAACTATGGCTACACCTTC
D: NA
J: TRBJ1-2
length: 12
size: NA
V: TRBV7-2

CDR3: CASSVQGRANEKLFF
DNA: TGTGCCAGTAGTGTCCAGGGGCGGGCTAATGAAAAACTGTTTTTT
D: NA
J: TRBJ1-4
length: 15
size: NA
V: TRBV19

CDR3: CSVEGGGWGTDTQYF
DNA: TGCAGCGTTGAAGGGGGGGGCTGGGGCACAGATACGCAGTATTTT
D: NA
J: TRBJ2-3
length: 15
size: NA
V: TRBV29-1

CDR3: CASSSSLDSDTDTQYF
DNA: TGTGCCAGCAGCTCCAGCCTGGACAGCGACACAGATACGCAGTATTTT
D: NA
J: TRBJ2-3
length: 16
size: NA
V: TRBV7-9

CDR3: CAIKVGGANTEAFF
DNA: TGTGCCATCAAGGTAGGGGGCGCGAACACTGAAGCTTTCTTT
D: TRBD1
J: TRBJ1-1
length: 14
size: NA
V: TRBV10-3

CDR3: CASSLVGSYNSPLHF
DNA: TGTGCCAGCAGTTTAGTTGGCAGTTATAATTCACCCCTCCACTTT
D: NA
J: TRBJ1-6
length: 15
size: NA
V: TRBV28

CDR3: CASSMGQGTEAFF
DNA: TGTGCCAGCAGCATGGGACAAGGCACTGAAGCTTTCTTT
D: NA
J: TRBJ1-1
length: 13
size: NA
V: TRBV7-9

CDR3: CASRRTLAANEKLFF
DNA: TGCGCCAGCCGCCGAACTCTGGCAGCGAATGAAAAACTGTTTTTT
D: NA
J: TRBJ1-4
length: 15
size: NA
V: TRBV5-1

CDR3: CASSRRFEQYF
DNA: TGTGCCAGCAGCCGGAGGTTTGAGCAGTACTTC
D: NA
J: TRBJ2-7
length: 11
size: many
V: TRBV6-2/TRBV6-3

CDR3: CASNRLGGGDYNEQFF
DNA: TGTGCCAGCAATCGGCTCGGCGGGGGGGACTACAATGAGCAGTTCTTC
D: TRBD2
J: TRBJ2-1
length: 16
size: NA
V: TRBV28

CDR3: CASSIWTGRTGYEQYF
DNA: TGTGCCAGTAGTATTTGGACAGGAAGGACGGGGTACGAGCAGTACTTC
D: TRBD1
J: TRBJ2-7
length: 16
size: NA
V: TRBV19

CDR3: CASSQVRGGSTDTQYF
DNA: TGTGCCAGCAGCCAAGTTCGGGGAGGGAGCACAGATACGCAGTATTTT
D: TRBD2
J: TRBJ2-3
length: 16
size: NA
V: TRBV4-2

CDR3: CASMERSSTGELFF
DNA: TGCGCCAGCATGGAGCGAAGTAGCACCGGGGAGCTGTTTTTT
D: NA
J: TRBJ2-2
length: 14
size: NA
V: TRBV5-1

CDR3: CASSLALGENYEQYF
DNA: TGTGCCAGCAGCTTAGCGCTAGGAGAAAACTACGAGCAGTACTTC
D: NA
J: TRBJ2-7
length: 15
size: NA
V: TRBV7-7

CDR3: CASSLTGSTYGYTF
DNA: TGTGCCAGCAGCTTAACCGGGAGCACCTATGGCTACACCTTC
D: NA
J: TRBJ1-2
length: 14
size: NA
V: TRBV7-2

CDR3: CASSLGGFLSYNEQFF
DNA: TGTGCCAGCAGCTTAGGAGGGTTTCTGAGCTACAATGAGCAGTTCTTC
D: NA
J: TRBJ2-1
length: 16
size: NA
V: TRBV7-3

CDR3: CASSIGLAGESNPYEQYF
DNA: TGTGCCAGCAGCATAGGACTAGCGGGAGAGTCTAACCCCTACGAGCAGTACTTC
D: TRBD2
J: TRBJ2-7
length: 18
size: NA
V: TRBV5-5

CDR3: CASTPGGNTIYF
DNA: TGTGCCAGCACTCCAGGCGGAAACACCATATATTTT
D: NA
J: TRBJ1-3
length: 12
size: NA
V: TRBV6-6

CDR3: CASSLSGQTYNEQFF
DNA: TGTGCCAGCAGTCTCTCCGGACAAACCTACAATGAGCAGTTCTTC
D: NA
J: TRBJ2-1
length: 15
size: NA
V: TRBV6-2/TRBV6-3